One and the same sample provided the 27 T cell receptor beta chains below, sequenced in a study of T cells in Graves' hyperthyroidism and ophthalmopathy (dated by TCRdb to the late 2010s). To prepare the library, multiplex PCR was applied. Instrument on record: Illumina HiSeq 2000. Amplification of TCR beta CDR3 regions was carried out from RNA transcripts. For the first round of RT-PCR on the TCR CDR3, the HTBI primer set was used together with the Qiagen OneStep RT-PCR kit. Clones were called with MiXCR by TCRdb after fastp trimmed the public reads at Q25, and only in-frame beta chains were retained. Each entry is one CDR3 protein sequence, shown with its most common DNA and genes. For this sample the table gives hundreds of thousands of distinct CDR3 sequences, of which about 15% were detected only once. The ten largest clones take up 10% to 13% of the sample. Sample: blood. The origin of the receptors is a young woman with Graves' hyperthyroidism.

This clonotype was recorded at least ten times. The chain links TRBV5-6 to TRBJ1-1; D is uncertain. This CDR3 is 14 amino acids long. Germline V gene sequence: CDR1 SGHDT, CDR2 YYEEEE. Trimming pared 3 bases from V and 0 bases from J, leaving 9 bases between. CDR3 DNA: TGTGCCAGCAGCTATTTCATCATGAACACTGAAGCTTTCTTT. Its protein is CASSYFIMNTEAFF.

This clonotype was counted between two and nine times. The chain couples TRBV19 to TRBJ2-1, with 8 bases matching TRBD2. Trimming took 1 base from V and 11 from J; bases not matched to a gene: 4. This CDR3 has 13 residues. Germline CDR1 is LNHDA and CDR2 is SQIVND (reference sequence). As DNA, the CDR3 is TGTGCCAGTAGTATAGTGACTAGCGATAAGCAGTTCTTC. Amino acid sequence: CASSIVTSDKQFF.

Concerning this clonotype itself: A read error may produce the germline difference seen at one junction end. The chain recombines TRBV7-9 with TRBJ2-1; TRBD1 or TRBD2 may be the D gene (5 bases each). The CDR3 runs 15 residues. The germline V gene encodes CDR1 SEHNR and CDR2 FQNEAQ (reference sequence). The CDR3 is CASSLSLVGVNGQFF. CDR3 nucleotide sequence: TGTGCCAGCAGCTTATCACTGGTGGGGGTGAATGGGCAGTTCTTC.

This clonotype has a count of ten or more. V usage is TRBV27 and J usage is TRBJ2-2, with D possibly TRBD1 on 6 matching bases. Per germline, CDR1 MNHEY and CDR2 SMNVEV (reference sequence). The CDR3 totals 14 residues. V dropped 5 bases and J dropped 4 bases, with 11 bases sitting between them. CDR3 amino acids: CASSRDKGTGELFF. For the CDR3, the DNA is TGTGCCAGCAGTCGGGACAAGGGCACCGGGGAGCTGTTTTTT.

This clonotype was counted ten times or more. The rearrangement uses TRBV6-1 and TRBJ2-5; a possible D gene is TRBD2 (5 bases). The CDR3 runs to 14 residues. CDR1 and CDR2 (germline): MNHNS, SASEGT. The ends were cut back, 7 bases at V and 3 bases at J, with 15 bases in the middle. In DNA, the CDR3 is TGTGCCAGCAACCCCGTACGAGGGAAAGAGACCCAGTACTTC. Amino acids: CASNPVRGKETQYF.

This chain joins TRBV9 and TRBJ1-2; 7 nucleotides match TRBD1. V shed 5 bases, J shed 2 bases, and the junction held 6 bases outside the gene matches. The CDR3 loop spans 14 amino acids. CDR1 and CDR2 from the germline V gene are SGDLS and YYNGEE. CDR3 DNA sequence: TGTGCCAGCAGAGCGACAGGGCTCAACTATGGCTACACCTTC. It specifies CASRATGLNYGYTF.

This clonotype was counted at least ten times. CDR3 nucleotides: TGTGCCAGCAGCTTTTCTCCCCGGATGGGCACAGATACGCAGTATTTT. Its protein is CASSFSPRMGTDTQYF. The J gene is TRBJ2-3, the V gene TRBV5-5; D is unresolved. V gave up 2 bases and J gave up 1 base, with 14 bases separating them. CDR3 length: 16 amino acids. Germline CDR1 reads SGHKS; CDR2 reads YYEKEE (reference sequence).

This clonotype was detected many times. The V gene is TRBV28, the J gene TRBJ1-3; TRBD1 matches at 7 bases. Germline CDR1 MDHEN, CDR2 SYDVKM. After removal of 9 bases from V and 0 bases from J, the junction contained 5 bases not matched to a gene. CDR3 length: 14 residues. CDR3 sequence reads: CASTGTASGNTIYF. The CDR3 nucleotides read TGTGCCAGTACCGGGACAGCCTCTGGAAACACCATATATTTT.

The chain joins TRBV6-1 to TRBJ2-3; 9 bases fit TRBD2. This CDR3 region has 15 residues. V gave up 5 bases and J gave up 4 bases; unmatched junction bases: 7. Germline V gene sequence: CDR1 MNHNS, CDR2 SASEGT. As DNA, the CDR3 is TGTGCCAGCAGTATTAGCGGGAGTGTCGCAGATACGCAGTATTTT. It is translated as CASSISGSVADTQYF.

The sample holds many counts of this clonotype. J is TRBJ1-5 and V is TRBV24-1; weak D call: TRBD1 (5 bases). Per germline, CDR1 KGHDR and CDR2 SFDVKD. The V gene lost 12 bases and the J gene lost 6 bases, with 17 bases spanning the gap. This CDR3 is 13 amino acids long. CDR3 sequence (DNA): TGTGCCGCCTCGTCAGGGAGGGGTCAGCCCCAGCATTTT. This codes for CAASSGRGQPQHF.

This clonotype appeared a few times. This rearrangement joins TRBV27 to TRBJ1-6, with unresolved D. V shed 5 bases and J shed 0 bases, with 14 bases lying between them. This CDR3 has 17 amino acids. The germline V gene encodes CDR1 MNHEY and CDR2 SMNVEV (reference sequence). The DNA for the CDR3 is TGTGCCAGCAGTGCCGGGTGGAGGAGCTCCTATAATTCACCCCTCCACTTT. Translating it yields CASSAGWRSSYNSPLHF.

This clonotype turned up a few times. The J gene is TRBJ1-2, the V gene TRBV20-1; D uncertain. The length of the CDR3 is 15 residues. V was trimmed by 1 base and J by 4 bases, leaving 16 bases between them. CDR1 and CDR2 (germline): DFQATT, SNEGSKA (reference sequence). The CDR3 bases are TGCAGTGCTAGAGTCATTCGTGGCTTCGGCTATGGCTACACCTTC. Protein product: CSARVIRGFGYGYTF.

This clonotype was seen many times. The CDR3 here is CATLGQVGVNEQFF. CDR3 bases: TGTGCAACACTTGGACAGGTCGGGGTCAATGAGCAGTTCTTC. This rearrangement joins TRBV2 to TRBJ2-1; 7 bases fit TRBD1. CDR1 is SNHLY and CDR2 is FYNNEI in the germline V gene. The CDR3 is made up of 14 amino acids. Variable domain in full (rest from reference TRBV2 and TRBJ2-1): EPEVTQTPSHQVTQMGQEVILRCVPISNHLYFYWYRQILGQKVEFLVSFYNNEISEKSEIFDDQFSVERPDGSNFTLKIRSTKLEDSAMYFCATLGQVGVNEQFFGPGTRLTVL.

This clonotype was counted only a few times. The CDR3 DNA follows: TGTGCCAGCAGTTACCAGGGACAGAACTACGAGCAGTACTTC. Protein sequence: CASSYQGQNYEQYF. V gene TRBV6-2 or TRBV6-3 combines with J gene TRBJ2-7, with 7 bases identical to TRBD1. Germline V gene data show CDR1 as MNHEY and CDR2 as SVGEGT. CDR3 length equals 14 residues. After removal of 2 bases from V and 3 bases from J, the junction contained 4 bases not matched to a gene.

This clonotype was seen more than once but under ten times. V is TRBV19 and J is TRBJ1-2, with no clear D. The ends were cut back, 2 bases at V and 8 bases at J, with 9 bases in the middle. The CDR3 is 12 amino acids. Germline lookup yields CDR1 LNHDA and CDR2 SQIVND (reference sequence). This chain's CDR3 is CASSIPRYGYTF. The CDR3 DNA reads as TGTGCCAGTAGTATACCCCGGTACGGCTACACCTTC.

This sequence joins TRBV29-1 and TRBJ1-4, with TRBD1 matching over 10 bases. With 3 bases clipped from V and 6 bases from J, the junction kept 1 base outside the gene matches. CDR1 SQVTM and CDR2 ANQGSEA come from the germline V gene. The CDR3 consists of 13 residues. The CDR3 DNA reads TGCAGCGTTGACGGGACAGGGGATGAAAAACTGTTTTTT. Its translation is CSVDGTGDEKLFF. The variable domain in full, with the rest retrieved from reference TRBV29-1 and TRBJ1-4, is SAVISQKPSRDICQRGTSLTIQCQVDSQVTMMFWYRQQPGQSLTLIATANQGSEATYESGFVIDKFPISRPNLTFSTLTVSNMSPEDSSIYLCSVDGTGDEKLFFGSGTQLSVL.

The sample holds many counts of this clonotype. The genes are TRBV28 and TRBJ2-7, with 12 bases lining up with TRBD1. Germline V CDR1 and CDR2: MDHEN, SYDVKM. The CDR3 totals 15 residues. V lost 2 bases, J lost 6 bases, and 5 bases stayed unmatched. This CDR3 is CASSLGGTGGGEQYF. DNA of the CDR3: TGTGCCAGCAGTTTAGGGGGGACAGGGGGCGGCGAGCAGTACTTC. Full variable domain (rest looked up from reference TRBV28 and TRBJ2-7): DVKVTQSSRYLVKRTGEKVFLECVQDMDHENMFWYRQDPGLGLRLIYFSYDVKMKEKGDIPEGYSVSREKKERFSLILESASTNQTSMYLCASSLGGTGGGEQYFGPGTRLTVT.

This clonotype was found many times. The rearrangement links TRBV30 to TRBJ2-7; D gene uncertain. CDR3 length: 11 amino acids. Deletions cut 2 bases from V and 6 bases from J, with 8 bases between. Germline lookup yields CDR1 GTSNPN and CDR2 SVGIG (reference sequence). CDR3 DNA sequence: TGTGCCTGGAGTCGGCGCGCCGAGCAGTACTTC. Residues: CAWSRRAEQYF.

This clonotype has at least ten counts. V and J are TRBV12-3 or TRBV12-4 and TRBJ2-7; a weak D match, TRBD1 (5 bases). Trimming cost V 6 bases and J 4 bases, with 13 bases left between them. The CDR3 runs 13 residues. The CDR3 sequence: CASRVQGTYEQYF. In DNA form, the CDR3 reads TGTGCCAGCAGGGTGCAGGGCACATACGAGCAGTACTTC.

There are many counts of this clonotype. The rearrangement uses TRBV7-3 and TRBJ1-1; D possibly corresponds to TRBD1 (5 bases). CDR3 length: 15 amino acids. The V and J ends lost 0 bases and 4 bases respectively, with 12 bases between them. CDR1 is SGHTA, CDR2 FQGTGA, per germline. The CDR3 region is CASSLTLGGFTEAFF. CDR3 DNA sequence: TGTGCCAGCAGCTTAACGTTGGGGGGTTTCACTGAAGCTTTCTTT.

This chain uses TRBV20-1 with TRBJ2-7; D is possibly TRBD2 (6 bases). CDR1 is DFQATT and CDR2 is SNEGSKA in the germline V gene (reference sequence). This CDR3 is 14 amino acids long. The V gene lost 1 base and the J gene lost 2 bases, with 12 bases spanning the gap. The CDR3 coding sequence is TGCAGTGCTAGAGCGGGCGGGAAAACCTACGAGCAGTACTTC. It yields the protein CSARAGGKTYEQYF.

Details on this clonotype: Here the CDR3 omits its conserved ending phenylalanine or tryptophan, so a read error is the likely source. This chain connects TRBV28 to TRBJ2-7, with 11 bases fitting TRBD1. The germline gives CDR1 MDHEN, CDR2 SYDVKM. The V and J ends lost 4 bases and 1 base, in that order; junction bases with no gene match: 3. The CDR3 extends over 15 amino acids. CDR3 protein: CASSYGTGGSYEQYL. The CDR3 DNA reads as TGTGCCAGCAGTTATGGGACAGGGGGTTCCTACGAGCAGTACCTC.

This clonotype occurred many times. The CDR3 here is CAISEYRGPLSYEQYF. CDR3 bases: TGTGCCATCAGTGAGTACAGGGGGCCTCTCTCCTACGAGCAGTACTTC. This chain connects TRBV10-3 to TRBJ2-7; 9 nucleotides line up with TRBD1. V dropped 1 base and J dropped 0; count of bases not matched to a gene: 4. In germline, CDR1 is ENHRY, CDR2 SYGVKD. The CDR3 consists of 16 residues.

This clonotype was detected ten times or more. The rearrangement uses TRBV13 and TRBJ1-1; D not resolved. The CDR3 length is 15 residues. Looked up from germline, CDR1 is PRHDT and CDR2 is FYEKMQ (reference sequence). V lost 2 bases to trimming and J lost 1 base, with 11 bases between them. CDR3 region: CASSLRGVRNTEAFF. For the CDR3, the DNA is TGTGCCAGCAGCTTACGGGGAGTTCGGAACACTGAAGCTTTCTTT.

This clonotype was counted ten times or more. CDR3 nucleotide sequence: TGCGCCAGCAGTCTAGCCAGGGATAACGAGCAGTACTTC. It yields the protein CASSLARDNEQYF. This chain uses TRBV5-1 with TRBJ2-7; the D call may be TRBD1 or TRBD2 (5 bases each). The CDR3 sequence is 13 residues long. The V gene's germline CDR1 is SGHRS and CDR2 YFSETQ. Trimming shortened V by 5 bases and J by 5 bases, and 14 bases separated the two germline ends.

With regard to this clonotype: This may stem from a read error, because a much larger clone lies one nucleotide away. The chain carries TRBV11-1 and TRBJ2-1, with D maybe TRBD2 (6 bases). Germline CDR1 is SGHAT and CDR2 is FQDESV (reference sequence). CDR3 size: 14 residues. The germline V and J ends were trimmed by 3 bases and 4 bases, with 10 bases remaining between them. In DNA, the CDR3 is TGTGCCAGCAGCTTCTGCGGGAAGTACAATGAGCAGTTCTTC. It encodes CASSFCGKYNEQFF.

This clonotype was seen repeatedly, ten times or more. The chain recombines TRBV28 with TRBJ1-3; a possible D gene is TRBD1 (5 bases). The CDR3 sequence is 16 residues long. Germline V gene data show CDR1 as MDHEN and CDR2 as SYDVKM. The V gene lost 5 bases and the J gene lost 4 bases, with 18 bases spanning the gap. The CDR3 DNA is TGTGCCAGCAGTCTAAGACAGTTCGTAACGGGAAACACCATATATTTT. Translation: CASSLRQFVTGNTIYF.